This T cell receptor beta chain was sequenced in a study of beta chain features in type 1 diabetes. Findings of the study overall: Moderate yet significant TCRB CDR3 shortening was seen in Type 1 diabetes patients in all four CD4+ subsets.

As to this clone: The antigen is unknown.

Germline-derived CDR1 and CDR2 are SGHAT and FQNNGV. V lost 2 bases, J lost 6 bases, and 13 bases lay in between. The CDR3 consists of 14 residues. Sequencing targeted expressed TCRB transcripts, as all isolated RNA had been reverse transcribed. Here immunoSEQ multiplex PCR was the method, and the copy in TCRdb shows in-frame clones only, minus some. The sample contains some 250,000 clones, under 13% of which appear only once. The material sequenced was naive CD4+ T cells from blood. This receptor was identified in a man in his thirties or forties with type 1 diabetes. This rearrangement joins TRBV11-2 to TRBJ2-5, with TRBD2 as a possible D gene (6 bases). CDR3 in DNA: TGTGCCAGCAGCTTAAGTGAAGGACTACAGACCCAGTACTTC. Protein: CASSLSEGLQTQYF.